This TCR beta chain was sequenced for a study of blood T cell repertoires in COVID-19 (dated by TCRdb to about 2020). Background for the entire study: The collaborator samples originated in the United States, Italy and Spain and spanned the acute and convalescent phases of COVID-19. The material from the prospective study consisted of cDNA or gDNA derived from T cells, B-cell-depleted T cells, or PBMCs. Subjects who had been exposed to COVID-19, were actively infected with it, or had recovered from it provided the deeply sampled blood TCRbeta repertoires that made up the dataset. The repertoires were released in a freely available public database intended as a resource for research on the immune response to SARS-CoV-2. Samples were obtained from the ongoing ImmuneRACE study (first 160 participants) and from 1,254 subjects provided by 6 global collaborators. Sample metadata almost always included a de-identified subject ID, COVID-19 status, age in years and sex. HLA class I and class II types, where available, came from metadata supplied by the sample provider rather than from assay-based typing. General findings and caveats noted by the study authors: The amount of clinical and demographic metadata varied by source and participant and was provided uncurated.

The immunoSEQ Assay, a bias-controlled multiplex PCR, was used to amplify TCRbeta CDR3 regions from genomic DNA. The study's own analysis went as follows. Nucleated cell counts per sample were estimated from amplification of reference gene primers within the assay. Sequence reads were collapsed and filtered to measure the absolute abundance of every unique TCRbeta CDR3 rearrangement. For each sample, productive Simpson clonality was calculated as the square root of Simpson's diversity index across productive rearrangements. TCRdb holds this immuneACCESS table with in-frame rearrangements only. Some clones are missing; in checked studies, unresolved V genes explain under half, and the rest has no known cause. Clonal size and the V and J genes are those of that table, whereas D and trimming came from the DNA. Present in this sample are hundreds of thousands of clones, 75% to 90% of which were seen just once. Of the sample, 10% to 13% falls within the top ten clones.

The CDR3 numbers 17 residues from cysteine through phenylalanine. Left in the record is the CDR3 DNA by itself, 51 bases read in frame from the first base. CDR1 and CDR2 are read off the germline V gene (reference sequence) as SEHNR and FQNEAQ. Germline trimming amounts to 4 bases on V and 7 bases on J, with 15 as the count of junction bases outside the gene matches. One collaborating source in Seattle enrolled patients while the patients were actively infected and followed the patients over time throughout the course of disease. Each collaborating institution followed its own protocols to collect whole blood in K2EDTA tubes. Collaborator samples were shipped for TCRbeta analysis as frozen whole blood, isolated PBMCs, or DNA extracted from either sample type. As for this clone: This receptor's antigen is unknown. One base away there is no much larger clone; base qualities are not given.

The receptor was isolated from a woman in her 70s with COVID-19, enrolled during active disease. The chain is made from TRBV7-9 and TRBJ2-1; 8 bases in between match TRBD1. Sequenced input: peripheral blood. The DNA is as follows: TGTGCCAGCAGCTCCGACCGGGACAGGATGGATGGTAATGAGCAGTTCTTC. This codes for CASSSDRDRMDGNEQFF.